This T cell receptor beta chain derives from a study of shared clonotypes between healthy human individuals. In the study overall: CD4 naive and memory got three plates each, CD8 naive two, CD8 memory one. Study-level points and caveats: It was observed that around 5% of naive CD4 clonotypes were shared across a handful of donors. The study's rarefaction showed incomplete sorted-subset sequencing despite large depth. The small donor group covered limited genetic and exposure diversity.

Concerning this clone: Its target is not known. An end of the junction differs from the germline gene, which may be a read error.

Germline CDR1 MNHEY, CDR2 SMNVEV (reference sequence). This CDR3 has 9 residues. Data came from immunoSEQ multiplex PCR; TCRdb stores just in-frame clones and leaves some out. The sample records some 2,000,000 clones, around 95% being singletons. This chain joins TRBV27 and TRBJ2-4, with TRBD2 as a possible D gene (5 bases). The receptor was derived from a man aged 18 to 30 in good health. Specimen: naive CD4+ T cells sorted from blood. Subset given: CD45RA+ positively selected. CDR3 sequence reads: CASRTGCPF. DNA for the CDR3: TGTGCCAGCAGAACGGGGTGCCCCTTC.